This TCR beta chain was identified in a study of blood T cell repertoires in COVID-19. Libraries were prepared by immunoSEQ multiplex PCR; TCRdb keeps only in-frame clonotypes and omits some of them. The data contain around 300,000 clones, almost 90% of them seen just once; the ten biggest clones take up about 1.7%. CDR1 is LGHNA and CDR2 is YNFKEQ in the germline V gene. V was clipped by 4 bases and J by 5 bases, with 9 bases between them. This CDR3 has 13 amino acids. Material for sequencing was PBMCs or T cells enriched from blood (not recorded which). This clonotype originated in a woman aged 18-30 years with acute COVID-19. The V call is TRBV4-2, the J call TRBJ1-5; D ambiguous. CDR3 DNA sequence: TGTGCCAGCAGCCCCGAGCAATATCAGCCCCAGCATTTT. Protein sequence: CASSPEQYQPQHF.